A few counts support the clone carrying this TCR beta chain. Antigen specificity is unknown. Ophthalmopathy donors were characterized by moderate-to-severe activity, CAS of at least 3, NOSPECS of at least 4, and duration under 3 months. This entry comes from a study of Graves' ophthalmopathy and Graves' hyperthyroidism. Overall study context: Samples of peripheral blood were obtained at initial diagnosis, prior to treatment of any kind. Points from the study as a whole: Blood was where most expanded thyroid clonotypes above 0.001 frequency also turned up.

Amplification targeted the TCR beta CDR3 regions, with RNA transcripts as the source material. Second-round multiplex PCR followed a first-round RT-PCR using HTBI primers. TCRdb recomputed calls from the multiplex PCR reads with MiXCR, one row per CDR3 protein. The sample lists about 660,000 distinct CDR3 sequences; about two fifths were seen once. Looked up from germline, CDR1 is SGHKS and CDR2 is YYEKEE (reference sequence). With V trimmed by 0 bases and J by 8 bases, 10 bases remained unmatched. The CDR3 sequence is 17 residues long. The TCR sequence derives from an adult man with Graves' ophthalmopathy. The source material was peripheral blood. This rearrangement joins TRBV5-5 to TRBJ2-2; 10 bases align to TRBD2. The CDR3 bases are TGTGCCAGCAGCTTGGGGCTAGCGGGGGCGCACGGAGGGGAGCTGTTTTTT. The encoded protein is CASSLGLAGAHGGELFF.